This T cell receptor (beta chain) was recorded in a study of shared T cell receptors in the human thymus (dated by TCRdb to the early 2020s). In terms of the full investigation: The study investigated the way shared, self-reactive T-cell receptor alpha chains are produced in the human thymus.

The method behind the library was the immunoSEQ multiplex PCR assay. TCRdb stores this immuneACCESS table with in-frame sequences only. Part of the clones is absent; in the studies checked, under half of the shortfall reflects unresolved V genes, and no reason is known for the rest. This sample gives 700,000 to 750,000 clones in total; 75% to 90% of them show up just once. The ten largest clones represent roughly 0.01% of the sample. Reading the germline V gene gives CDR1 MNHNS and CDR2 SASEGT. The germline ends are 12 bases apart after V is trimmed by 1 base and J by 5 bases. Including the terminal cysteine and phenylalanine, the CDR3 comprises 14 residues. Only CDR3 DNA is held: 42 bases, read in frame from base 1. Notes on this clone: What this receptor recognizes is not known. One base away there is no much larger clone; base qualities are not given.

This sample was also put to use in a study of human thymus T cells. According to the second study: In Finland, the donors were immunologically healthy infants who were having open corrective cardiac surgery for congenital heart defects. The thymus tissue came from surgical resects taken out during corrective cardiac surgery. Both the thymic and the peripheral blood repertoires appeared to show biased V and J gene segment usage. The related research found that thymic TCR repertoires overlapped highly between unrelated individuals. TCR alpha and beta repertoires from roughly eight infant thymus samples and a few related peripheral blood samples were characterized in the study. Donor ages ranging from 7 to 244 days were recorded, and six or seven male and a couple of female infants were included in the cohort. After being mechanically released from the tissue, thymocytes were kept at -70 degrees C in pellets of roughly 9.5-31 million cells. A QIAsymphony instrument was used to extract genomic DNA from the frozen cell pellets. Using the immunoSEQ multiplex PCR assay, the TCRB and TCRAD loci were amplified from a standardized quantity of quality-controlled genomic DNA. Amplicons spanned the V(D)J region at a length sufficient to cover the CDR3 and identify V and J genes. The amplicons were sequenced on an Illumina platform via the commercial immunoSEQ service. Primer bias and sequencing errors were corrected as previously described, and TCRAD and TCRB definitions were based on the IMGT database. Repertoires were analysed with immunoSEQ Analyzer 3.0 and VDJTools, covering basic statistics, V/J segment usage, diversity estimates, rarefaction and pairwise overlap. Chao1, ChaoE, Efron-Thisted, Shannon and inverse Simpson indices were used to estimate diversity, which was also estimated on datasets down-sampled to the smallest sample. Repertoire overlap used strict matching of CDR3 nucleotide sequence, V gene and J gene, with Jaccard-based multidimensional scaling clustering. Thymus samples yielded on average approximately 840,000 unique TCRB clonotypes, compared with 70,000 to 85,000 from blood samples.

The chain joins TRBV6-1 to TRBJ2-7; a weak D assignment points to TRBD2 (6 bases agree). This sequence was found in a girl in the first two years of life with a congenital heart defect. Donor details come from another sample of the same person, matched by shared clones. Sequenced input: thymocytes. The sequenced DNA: TGTGCCAGCAGTGAAGGTGGGGGGAAGGACGAGCAGTACTTC. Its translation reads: CASSEGGGKDEQYF.